This TCR beta chain came from a study of T cells in localized non-small cell lung cancer. Generated by immunoSEQ multiplex PCR, the TCRdb table keeps only in-frame clones and is missing some. Seen here are tens of thousands of clones, around 90% observed once, and the top ten hold 20% to 25%. In regard to this clone: Its antigen remains unknown.

Notes on the study in general: It remains possible that heterogeneity exists, since only one tumor region was sequenced. A denser population of T cells in blood accompanied longer overall survival. Uninvolved adjacent lung had higher T cell clonality than tumor and all other tissues. A median approximately 57 of the top 100 tumor clones appeared in adjacent lung.

This specimen consisted of peripheral blood, obtained before any cancer treatment. The TCR comes from a man aged 40-75 years with stage I squamous cell lung carcinoma.

CDR3 DNA sequence: TGCAGCGTTGAAGGGGCAGGGCTGGAGGGCTACACCTTC. Protein sequence: CSVEGAGLEGYTF. The chain is built from TRBV29-1 and TRBJ1-2; tentatively, D is TRBD1 (5 bases). V lost 1 base and J lost 8, with 14 bases in between. CDR1 is SQVTM and CDR2 is ANQGSEA in the germline V gene. CDR3 length equals 13 residues.